These T cell receptor beta chains were read from a single sample in a study of T cells in Graves' hyperthyroidism and ophthalmopathy. TCRdb itself ran the multiplex PCR reads through MiXCR, one entry per CDR3 protein. The repertoire includes approximately 640,000 distinct CDR3 sequences, roughly 46% of them detected once, and approximately 6.8% sits in the top ten. The sample comprised peripheral blood or thyroid tissue (not recorded which). These receptors came from an adult man with Graves' disease, either hyperthyroidism or ophthalmopathy (not recorded which). Each CDR3 is given with its conserved first and last residue. D genes are given only for firm matches. The size of a clone is reported for some rows only, either as once, few or many, or as a class for expanded clones.

CDR3 protein: CASSKGQHNQPQHF; CDR3 DNA: TGTGCCAGCAGTAAGGGACAACACAATCAGCCCCAGCATTTT; V gene: TRBV12-3/TRBV12-4; J gene: TRBJ1-5; D gene: .; clone size: many
CDR3 protein: CATSRETWEGSPLHF; CDR3 DNA: TGTGCCACCAGCAGAGAGACGTGGGAGGGTTCACCCCTCCACTTT; V gene: TRBV15; J gene: TRBJ1-6; D gene: .; clone size: .
CDR3 protein: CASSVAGVSDEQYF; CDR3 DNA: TGTGCCAGCAGCGTAGCGGGGGTCTCGGACGAGCAGTACTTC; V gene: TRBV9; J gene: TRBJ2-7; D gene: .; clone size: .
CDR3 protein: CASSNVVTGELFF; CDR3 DNA: TGTGCCAGTAGTAACGTGGTTACCGGGGAGCTGTTTTTT; V gene: TRBV19; J gene: TRBJ2-2; D gene: .; clone size: few
CDR3 protein: CASTHPRGAAGYGYAF; CDR3 DNA: TGTGCCAGCACCCATCCTAGAGGGGCGGCAGGCTATGGCTACGCCTTC; V gene: TRBV9; J gene: TRBJ1-2; D gene: .; clone size: .
CDR3 protein: CASSLSNRVDQPQHF; CDR3 DNA: TGTGCCAGCAGCTTATCGAACAGGGTCGATCAGCCCCAGCATTTT; V gene: TRBV7-9; J gene: TRBJ1-5; D gene: .; clone size: .
CDR3 protein: CASSLEGTAYGYTF; CDR3 DNA: TGTGCCAGCAGCTTGGAAGGGACAGCCTATGGCTACACCTTC; V gene: TRBV5-5; J gene: TRBJ1-2; D gene: TRBD1; clone size: many
CDR3 protein: CASTRGGNYPNYEQYF; CDR3 DNA: TGTGCCAGCACCAGAGGGGGGAATTACCCGAACTACGAGCAGTACTTC; V gene: TRBV7-8; J gene: TRBJ2-7; D gene: .; clone size: .
CDR3 protein: CASTLDRDGLYGYTF; CDR3 DNA: TGTGCCAGCACCTTAGACCGGGACGGCCTCTATGGCTACACCTTC; V gene: TRBV10-2; J gene: TRBJ1-2; D gene: .; clone size: .
CDR3 protein: CASKEQGAISNQPQHF; CDR3 DNA: TGTGCCAGTAAGGAACAGGGGGCAATTAGCAATCAGCCCCAGCATTTT; V gene: TRBV19; J gene: TRBJ1-5; D gene: TRBD1; clone size: few
CDR3 protein: CSTGPGSGYTF; CDR3 DNA: TGCAGCACTGGGCCAGGGTCCGGCTACACCTTC; V gene: TRBV29-1; J gene: TRBJ1-2; D gene: .; clone size: .
CDR3 protein: CASSSSGREAFF; CDR3 DNA: TGCGCCAGCAGCTCGTCCGGCCGGGAAGCTTTCTTT; V gene: TRBV5-1; J gene: TRBJ1-1; D gene: .; clone size: .
CDR3 protein: CASRVTGANYGYTF; CDR3 DNA: TGTGCCAGCAGAGTCACAGGAGCCAACTATGGCTACACCTTC; V gene: TRBV2; J gene: TRBJ1-2; D gene: .; clone size: .
CDR3 protein: CASSLGVLSYEQYF; CDR3 DNA: TGTGCCAGCAGTTTAGGGGTCCTCTCCTACGAGCAGTACTTC; V gene: TRBV12-3/TRBV12-4; J gene: TRBJ2-7; D gene: .; clone size: .
CDR3 protein: CASSLQADQETQYF; CDR3 DNA: TGTGCCAGCAGTTTACAAGCTGACCAAGAGACCCAGTACTTC; V gene: TRBV24-1; J gene: TRBJ2-5; D gene: .; clone size: .
CDR3 protein: CASTRQPNQPQHF; CDR3 DNA: TGTGCCAGCACCCGACAGCCAAATCAGCCCCAGCATTTT; V gene: TRBV7-2; J gene: TRBJ1-5; D gene: .; clone size: many
CDR3 protein: CAIGAVMNTEAFF; CDR3 DNA: TGTGCCATCGGTGCGGTTATGAACACTGAAGCTTTCTTT; V gene: TRBV10-3; J gene: TRBJ1-1; D gene: .; clone size: many
CDR3 protein: CASSERDAAITYGYTF; CDR3 DNA: TGTGCCAGCAGTGAACGGGACGCCGCCATTACCTATGGCTACACCTTC; V gene: TRBV6-5; J gene: TRBJ1-2; D gene: .; clone size: few
CDR3 protein: CASSIQGSRYEQYF; CDR3 DNA: TGTGCCAGTAGTATCCAGGGTTCTCGGTACGAGCAGTACTTC; V gene: TRBV19; J gene: TRBJ2-7; D gene: .; clone size: few
CDR3 protein: CSVPDSSRYEQYF; CDR3 DNA: TGCAGCGTTCCGGACAGTTCCCGTTACGAGCAGTACTTC; V gene: TRBV29-1; J gene: TRBJ2-7; D gene: .; clone size: many
CDR3 protein: CASSSLPKGESPLHF; CDR3 DNA: TGTGCCAGTAGTAGCTTACCCAAAGGGGAGTCACCCCTCCACTTT; V gene: TRBV19; J gene: TRBJ1-6; D gene: .; clone size: .
CDR3 protein: CASRDREDTEAFF; CDR3 DNA: TGTGCCAGCCGGGACAGGGAGGACACTGAAGCTTTCTTT; V gene: TRBV7-9; J gene: TRBJ1-1; D gene: TRBD1; clone size: many
CDR3 protein: CASSDSKVNEKLFF; CDR3 DNA: TGTGCCAGCAGTGACTCGAAGGTTAATGAAAAACTGTTTTTT; V gene: TRBV2; J gene: TRBJ1-4; D gene: .; clone size: .
CDR3 protein: CASSLGQGRAEQYF; CDR3 DNA: TGTGCCAGCAGTTTAGGGCAGGGACGGGCTGAGCAGTACTTC; V gene: TRBV7-3; J gene: TRBJ2-7; D gene: .; clone size: .